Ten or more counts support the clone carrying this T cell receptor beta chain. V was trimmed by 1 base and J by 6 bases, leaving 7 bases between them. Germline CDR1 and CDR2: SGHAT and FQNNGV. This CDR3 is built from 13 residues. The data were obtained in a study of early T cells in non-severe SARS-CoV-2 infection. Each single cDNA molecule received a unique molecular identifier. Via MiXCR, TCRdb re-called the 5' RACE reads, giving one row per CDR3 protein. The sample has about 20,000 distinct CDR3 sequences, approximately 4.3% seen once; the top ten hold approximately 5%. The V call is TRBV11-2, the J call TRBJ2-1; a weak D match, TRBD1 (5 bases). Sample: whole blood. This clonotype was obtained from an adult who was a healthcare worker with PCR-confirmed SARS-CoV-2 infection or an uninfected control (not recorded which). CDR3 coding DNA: TGTGCCAGCAGCTTAGGCAGGGTCAATGAGCAGTTCTTC. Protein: CASSLGRVNEQFF.